Listed below are T cell receptor beta chains from one sample, sequenced in a study of OX40 agonist ivuxolimab in advanced cancers. Method: immunoSEQ multiplex PCR; TCRdb's copy keeps in-frame clones and lacks some. Of more than 100,000 clones in the sample, 90% to 95% are singletons; the top ten hold over 0.8%. The specimen comprised CD4+ or CD8+ T cells sorted from blood, sampled in a trial of the OX40 agonist ivuxolimab. These receptors originate from an adult with an advanced solid tumor such as melanoma, head and neck, liver or kidney cancer. Each CDR3 is given with its conserved first and last residue. A D gene is named only where the DNA matches it firmly. Where a row states a size, it is once, few, many or the class of an expanded clone; other rows omit it.

TRBV28,TRBJ2-2,TRBD2,NA,CASIHRGGRTGELFF,TGTGCCAGCATCCATAGGGGCGGGAGGACCGGGGAGCTGTTTTTT
TRBV28,TRBJ1-5,NA,NA,CASSFPGDQPQHF,TGTGCCAGCAGTTTCCCGGGGGACCAGCCCCAGCATTTT
TRBV7-9,TRBJ1-6,TRBD1,NA,CASSYRQGDSPLHF,TGTGCCAGCAGCTATCGACAGGGGGATTCACCCCTCCACTTT
TRBV10-3,TRBJ2-2,TRBD2,NA,CAISAGEGRERNTGELFF,TGTGCCATCAGTGCGGGGGAGGGGCGGGAGAGGAACACCGGGGAGCTGTTTTTT
TRBV7-9,TRBJ2-1,TRBD2,NA,CASSLESVAGEGEQFF,TGTGCCAGCAGCTTAGAATCGGTTGCGGGAGAGGGTGAGCAGTTCTTC
TRBV7-8,TRBJ2-2,NA,NA,CASSPDWGQLFF,TGTGCCAGCAGTCCGGACTGGGGGCAGCTGTTTTTT
TRBV6-4,TRBJ1-1,NA,NA,CASTTGRGANTEAFF,TGTGCCAGCACCACCGGGAGGGGGGCTAACACTGAAGCTTTCTTT
TRBV11-2,TRBJ1-5,NA,NA,CASSLGQNQPQHF,TGTGCCAGCAGCTTAGGACAGAATCAGCCCCAGCATTTT
TRBV6-5,TRBJ1-5,NA,NA,CASSLPPGQPQHF,TGTGCCAGCAGTTTACCCCCTGGTCAGCCCCAGCATTTT
TRBV6-5,TRBJ1-4,NA,NA,CATQGAATNEKLFF,TGTGCCACCCAAGGGGCAGCAACTAATGAAAAACTGTTTTTT
TRBV2,TRBJ1-4,TRBD1,NA,CASRGDSTIEKLFF,TGTGCCAGCAGGGGGGACAGTACTATTGAAAAACTGTTTTTT
TRBV10-3,TRBJ2-2,TRBD2,NA,CAISAMRLAGVSLPGELFF,TGTGCCATCAGCGCTATGCGACTAGCGGGGGTATCTCTCCCCGGGGAGCTGTTTTTT
TRBV4-1,TRBJ2-4,TRBD2,NA,CASSQGEVAGLGKNIQYF,TGCGCCAGCAGCCAAGGGGAGGTAGCGGGATTGGGTAAAAACATTCAGTACTTC
TRBV11-2,TRBJ1-2,NA,once,CASSSFGRDLNYGYTF,TGTGCCAGCAGCTCTTTCGGACGGGACCTGAACTATGGCTACACCTTC
TRBV2,TRBJ1-5,TRBD1,NA,CASEAGQGAYQPQHF,TGTGCCAGCGAGGCCGGACAGGGGGCGTATCAGCCCCAGCATTTT
TRBV6-1,TRBJ2-7,NA,once,CASSEALFRDGSYEQYF,TGTGCCAGCAGTGAAGCGTTATTTAGGGACGGCTCCTACGAGCAGTACTTC
TRBV7-8,TRBJ2-7,TRBD2,NA,CASSLLTSGRGGYEQYF,TGTGCCAGCAGCTTACTAACTAGCGGGAGGGGGGGCTACGAGCAGTACTTC
TRBV4-3,TRBJ2-7,NA,NA,CASRQAGGATYEQYF,TGCGCCAGCAGGCAAGCGGGCGGGGCGACCTACGAGCAGTACTTC
TRBV19,TRBJ2-7,NA,NA,CASSIRLMVGGLREQYF,TGTGCCAGTAGTATCCGTCTGATGGTCGGTGGGCTACGCGAGCAGTACTTC
TRBV7-6,TRBJ2-7,NA,NA,CASSMGPYEQYF,TGTGCCAGCAGTATGGGGCCCTACGAGCAGTACTTC
TRBV11-2,TRBJ2-1,NA,once,CASSLGKNSYNEQFF,TGTGCCAGCAGCTTAGGCAAGAATTCCTACAATGAGCAGTTCTTC
TRBV18,TRBJ2-3,TRBD2,NA,CASSPAASGGTDTQYF,TGTGCCAGCTCCCCCGCCGCCAGCGGGGGAACAGATACGCAGTATTTT
TRBV27,TRBJ1-4,TRBD1,NA,CASSLGRGLGEKLFF,TGTGCCAGCAGTTTAGGGAGGGGGCTGGGAGAAAAACTGTTTTTT
TRBV18,TRBJ1-2,NA,NA,CASSPLGEGSYGYTF,TGTGCCAGCTCACCACTAGGGGAGGGGAGCTATGGCTACACCTTC
TRBV15,TRBJ1-2,NA,NA,CATGIMGGYGYTF,TGTGCCACCGGTATCATGGGAGGCTATGGCTACACCTTC
TRBV5-4,TRBJ1-1,NA,once,CASRSGQWTNTEAFF,TGTGCCAGCAGGTCTGGACAGTGGACGAACACTGAAGCTTTCTTT
TRBV28,TRBJ2-7,TRBD2,NA,CASRSGGGLYEQYF,TGTGCCAGCAGGTCGGGCGGGGGACTCTACGAGCAGTACTTC
TRBV6-1,TRBJ1-1,TRBD1,NA,CASTGTGRTEAFF,TGTGCCAGCACCGGGACAGGGCGGACTGAAGCTTTCTTT
TRBV11-2,TRBJ2-2,TRBD1,NA,CASSWTGGENTGELFF,TGTGCCAGCAGCTGGACAGGGGGCGAGAACACCGGGGAGCTGTTTTTT
TRBV28,TRBJ1-5,NA,NA,CASSGSQPQHF,TGTGCCAGCTCGGGGTCTCAGCCCCAGCATTTT
TRBV6-5,TRBJ1-2,NA,NA,CASSRPSISFYTF,TGTGCCAGCAGCCGACCCTCCATTTCCTTCTACACCTTC
TRBV18,TRBJ1-1,TRBD1,NA,CASSPGTGGLGTEAFF,TGTGCCAGCTCCCCCGGGACAGGGGGCTTGGGCACTGAAGCTTTCTTT
TRBV19,TRBJ1-2,NA,NA,CASSAQGGLNYGYTF,TGTGCCAGTAGTGCACAAGGGGGTCTAAACTATGGCTACACCTTC
TRBV7-2,TRBJ2-1,NA,NA,CASSLGGSGSYNEQFF,TGTGCCAGCAGCTTAGGAGGTAGCGGCTCGTACAATGAGCAGTTCTTC
TRBV6-4,TRBJ1-2,NA,NA,CASSESREAGYTF,TGTGCCAGCAGTGAGTCCAGGGAAGCTGGCTACACCTTC
TRBV5-4,TRBJ1-3,NA,once,CASSQGLGGAGGNTIYF,TGCGCCAGCAGCCAAGGGCTGGGGGGCGCGGGGGGAAACACCATATATTTT
TRBV5-4,TRBJ2-7,TRBD2,once,CASSLAGTITYEQYF,TGTGCCAGCAGCTTGGCCGGGACTATAACCTACGAGCAGTACTTC
TRBV19,TRBJ2-7,TRBD2,NA,CASRSLTGGAYF,TGTGCCAGTAGGTCTTTAACGGGGGGAGCGTACTTC
TRBV5-6,TRBJ1-1,NA,NA,CASSSLSALTEAFF,TGTGCCAGCAGCAGCTTGAGTGCCCTTACTGAAGCTTTCTTT
TRBV7-9,TRBJ2-3,TRBD2,NA,CASSYTSGSADTQYF,TGTGCCAGCAGTTATACTAGCGGGAGCGCAGATACGCAGTATTTT
TRBV12-5,TRBJ2-6,NA,NA,CASAGRGANVLTF,TGTGCTAGCGCGGGACGGGGGGCCAACGTCCTGACTTTC
TRBV6-5,TRBJ2-1,NA,NA,CASRQSEGEQFF,TGTGCCAGCAGGCAATCAGAGGGTGAGCAGTTCTTC
TRBV19,TRBJ2-7,TRBD1,NA,CASSSTGGGEQYF,TGTGCCAGTAGTTCGACAGGGGGCGGGGAGCAGTACTTC
TRBV7-8,TRBJ1-3,TRBD1,NA,CASSLTGVMGGNTIYF,TGTGCCAGCAGCCTGACAGGGGTAATGGGAGGAAACACCATATATTTT
TRBV4-3,TRBJ2-7,TRBD2,NA,CASSQEMGGLAVRYEQYF,TGCGCCAGCAGCCAAGAAATGGGGGGACTAGCGGTTCGCTACGAGCAGTACTTC
TRBV27,TRBJ2-6,TRBD2,NA,CASSFSMTSGRSSGANVLTF,TGTGCCAGCAGTTTCTCGATGACTAGCGGGAGGTCCTCTGGGGCCAACGTCCTGACTTTC
TRBV6-4,TRBJ2-1,NA,NA,CASSDSGGLYNEQFF,TGTGCCAGCAGTGACTCGGGGGGCTTGTACAATGAGCAGTTCTTC
TRBV19,TRBJ1-5,NA,NA,CASTSSGDQPQHF,TGTGCCAGTACCTCGTCCGGGGACCAGCCCCAGCATTTT
TRBV19,TRBJ2-7,TRBD1,NA,CASRRQGAQGEQYF,TGTGCCAGTCGCCGGCAGGGGGCCCAGGGCGAGCAGTACTTC
TRBV7-7,TRBJ1-1,TRBD1,NA,CASSPLTGDTEAFF,TGTGCCAGCAGCCCCCTAACAGGGGACACTGAAGCTTTCTTT